Given below is one TCR beta chain in context. This record belongs to a study of blood T cell repertoires in COVID-19. At the level of the study: Whether acute or convalescent, the COVID-19 samples came from the United States, Italy and Spain. PBMCs, B-cell-depleted T cells, or T cells were the source of the cDNA or gDNA that made up the material.

V lost 0 bases, J lost 7 bases, and 13 bases lay in between. There are 15 residues in the CDR3. The germline V gene has CDR1 LGHDT and CDR2 YNNKEL (reference sequence). Per the original methods: Amplification with reference gene primers provided the estimates of nucleated cell counts. The method was immunoSEQ multiplex PCR; TCRdb's version includes in-frame clones alone and lacks a portion of them. The V and J calls and clone size were taken over from that table, and D and trimming were inferred from the DNA. The sample holds approximately 41,000 clones, roughly four fifths seen once. The chain recombines TRBV3-1 (or the pseudogene TRBV3-2) with TRBJ1-3, with D uncertain. The receptor was isolated from a man aged 35 to 55 with active or convalescent COVID-19. Sequencing used peripheral blood. The CDR3 nucleotides are TGTGCCAGCAGCCAAGACACTGTAGCAAGTAACACCATATATTTT. Amino acids: CASSQDTVASNTIYF.